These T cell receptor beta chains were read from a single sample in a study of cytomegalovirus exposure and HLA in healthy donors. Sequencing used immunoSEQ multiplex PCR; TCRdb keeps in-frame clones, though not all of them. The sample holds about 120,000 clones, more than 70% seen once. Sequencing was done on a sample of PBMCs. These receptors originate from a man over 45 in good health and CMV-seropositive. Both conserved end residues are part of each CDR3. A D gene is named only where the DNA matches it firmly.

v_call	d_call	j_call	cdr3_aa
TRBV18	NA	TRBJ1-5	CASSWGGRDQPQHF
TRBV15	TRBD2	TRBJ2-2	CATSRLGLAANTGELFF
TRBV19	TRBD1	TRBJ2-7	CASSIRDRGGEQYF
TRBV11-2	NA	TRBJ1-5	CASSPQGSNQPQHF
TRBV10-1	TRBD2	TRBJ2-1	CATKTWIAGTPEQFF
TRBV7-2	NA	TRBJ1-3	CASSLAASYGNTIYF
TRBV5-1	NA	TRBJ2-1	CASSLRQGKYNEQFF
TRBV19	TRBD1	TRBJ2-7	CASSWTGIGLYEQYF
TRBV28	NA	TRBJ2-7	CASSLHPSRGLASPYEQYF
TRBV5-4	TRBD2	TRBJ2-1	CASSRTPGGYNEQFF
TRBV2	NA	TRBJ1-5	CASSSGGGNQPQHF
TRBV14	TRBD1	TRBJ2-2	CASSQTGGVTGELFF
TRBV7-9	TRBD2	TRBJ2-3	CASSSGATSGYTDTQYF
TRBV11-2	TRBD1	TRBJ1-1	CASGQGTEAFF
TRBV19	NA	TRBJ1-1	CASRVGRGNTEAFF
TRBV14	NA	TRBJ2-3	CASSQRGYDTQYF